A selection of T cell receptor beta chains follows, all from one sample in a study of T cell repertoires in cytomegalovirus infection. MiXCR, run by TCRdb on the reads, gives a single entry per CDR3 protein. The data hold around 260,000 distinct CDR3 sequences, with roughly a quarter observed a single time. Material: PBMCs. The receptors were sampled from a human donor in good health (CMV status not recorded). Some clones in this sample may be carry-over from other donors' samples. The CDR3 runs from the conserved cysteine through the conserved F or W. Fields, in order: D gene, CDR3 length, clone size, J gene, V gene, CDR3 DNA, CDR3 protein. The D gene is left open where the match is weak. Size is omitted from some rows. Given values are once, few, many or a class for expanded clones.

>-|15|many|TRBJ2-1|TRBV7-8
TGTGCCAGCAGCCTACGACTAGTCCCTTCCCCCGAGCAGTTCTTC
CASSLRLVPSPEQFF
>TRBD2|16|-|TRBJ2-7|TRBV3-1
TGTGCCAGCAGCCCCGGGACTAGCGGGAGAATCGGCGAGCAGTACTTC
CASSPGTSGRIGEQYF
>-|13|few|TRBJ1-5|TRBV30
TGTGCCTGGAGTGAGAGTAGCAATCAGCCCCAGCATTTT
CAWSESSNQPQHF
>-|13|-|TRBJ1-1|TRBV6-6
TGTGCCAGCCTAAACAGCGTAAACACTGAAGCTTTCTTT
CASLNSVNTEAFF
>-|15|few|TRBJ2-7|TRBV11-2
TGTGCCAGCAGCCCCGGGACCCCTTCCCGCCACGAGCAGTACTTC
CASSPGTPSRHEQYF
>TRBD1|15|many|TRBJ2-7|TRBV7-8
TGTGCCAGCAGCCCCACCCGGACAGGTACCTACGAGCAGTACTTC
CASSPTRTGTYEQYF
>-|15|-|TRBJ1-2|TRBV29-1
TGCAGCGTTGAAAAATTCCCAGGGGAGAACTATGGCTACACCTTC
CSVEKFPGENYGYTF
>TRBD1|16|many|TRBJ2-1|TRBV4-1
TGCGCCAGCAGCCCGCGGACAGGGGGTTTCTACAATGAGCAGTTCTTC
CASSPRTGGFYNEQFF
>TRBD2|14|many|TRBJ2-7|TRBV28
TGTGCCAGCAGTTTCGCGGGAGGGTCCTACGAGCAGTACTTC
CASSFAGGSYEQYF
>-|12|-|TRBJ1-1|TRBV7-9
TGTGCCAGCAGCGCGGAGGGGGGCGAAGCTTTCTTT
CASSAEGGEAFF
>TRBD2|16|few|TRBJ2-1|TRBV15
TGTGCCACCAGCAGAGGTAGCGGGTCCTCCTACAATGAGCAGTTCTTC
CATSRGSGSSYNEQFF
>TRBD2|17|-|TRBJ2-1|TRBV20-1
TGCAGTGCTAGAGATCCCGGGAGCGGGAGCTCCTACAATGAGCAGTTCTTC
CSARDPGSGSSYNEQFF
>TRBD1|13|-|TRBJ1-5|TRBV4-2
TGTGCCAGCGCGAGAACAGGGGATCAGCCCCAGCATTTT
CASARTGDQPQHF
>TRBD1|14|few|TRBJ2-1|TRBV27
TGTGCCAGCAGTTACAGGGGTGGTAACAATGAGCAGTTCTTC
CASSYRGGNNEQFF
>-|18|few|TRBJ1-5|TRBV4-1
TGCGCCAGCAGCCCGTCAGAAGGGGCAGTTGTCGGCAATCAGCCCCAGCATTTT
CASSPSEGAVVGNQPQHF
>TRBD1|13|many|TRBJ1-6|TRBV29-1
TGCAGCGCCACCACAGGGGGTAATTCACCCCTCCACTTT
CSATTGGNSPLHF
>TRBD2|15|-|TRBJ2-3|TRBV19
TGTGCCAGTAGTATGAACTCAGCGGGAGGATCTACGCAGTATTTT
CASSMNSAGGSTQYF
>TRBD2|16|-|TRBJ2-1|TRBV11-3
TGTGCCAGCAGCTCGGTGGTGACGGGAGGGGGCAATGAGCAGTTCTTC
CASSSVVTGGGNEQFF
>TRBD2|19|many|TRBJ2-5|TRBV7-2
TGTGCCAGCAGCTTAGCAGGGCCGAGGGGACTAGCGTATCAAGAGACCCAGTACTTC
CASSLAGPRGLAYQETQYF
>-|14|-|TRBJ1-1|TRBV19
TGTGCCAGTAGTATAGGCGGGGCCTTCACTGAAGCTTTCTTT
CASSIGGAFTEAFF
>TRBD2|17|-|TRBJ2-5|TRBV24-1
TGTGCCACCAGTGGAACCCTGACTAGCGGGGGGAAAGAGACCCAGTACTTC
CATSGTLTSGGKETQYF
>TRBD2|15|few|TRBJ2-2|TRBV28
TGTGCCAGCAGTTTAGAGACTAGCGGCACCGGGGAGCTGTTTTTT
CASSLETSGTGELFF
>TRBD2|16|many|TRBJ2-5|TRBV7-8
TGTGCCAGCAGCTTAGGAGGCCTAGCGGGACAAGAGACCCAGTACTTC
CASSLGGLAGQETQYF
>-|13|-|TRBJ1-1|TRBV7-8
TGTGCCAGCAGCTTGTTTCAGAACACTGAAGCTTTCTTT
CASSLFQNTEAFF
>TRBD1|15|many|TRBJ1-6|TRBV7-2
TGTGCCAGCAGCTTAGTCGAGGGGGCGAGCTCACCCCTCCACTTT
CASSLVEGASSPLHF
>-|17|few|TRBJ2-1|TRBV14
TGTGCCAGCAGCCCCCCAACCTCGACTAGTTCGGCCGATGAGCAGTTCTTC
CASSPPTSTSSADEQFF
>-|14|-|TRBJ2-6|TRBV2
TGTGCCAGCAGTGAAGCGGGGGGGGCCAACGTCCTGACTTTC
CASSEAGGANVLTF
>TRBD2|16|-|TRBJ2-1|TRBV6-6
TGTGCCAGCAGACCTAGCGGGGGCCCTGGCTACAATGAGCAGTTCTTC
CASRPSGGPGYNEQFF
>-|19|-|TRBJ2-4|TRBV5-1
TGCGCCAGCAGCTTACAGGGATTAGGGATTAGCGGTCAAGAAAACATTCAGTACTTC
CASSLQGLGISGQENIQYF
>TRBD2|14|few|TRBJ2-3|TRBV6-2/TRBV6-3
TGTGCCAGCAGTGGAACGGGGGGGTCTAATACGCAGTATTTT
CASSGTGGSNTQYF
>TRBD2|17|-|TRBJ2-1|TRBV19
TGTGCCAGTACTTGGCGGGGGTTACAAAGCTCCTACAATGAGCAGTTCTTC
CASTWRGLQSSYNEQFF
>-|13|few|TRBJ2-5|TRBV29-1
TGCAGCGTCCAACACGGAGGGCAAGAGACCCAGTACTTC
CSVQHGGQETQYF
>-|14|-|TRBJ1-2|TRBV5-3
TGTGCCAGCAGCTTGGGGGCAATTGGGGACGGCTACACCTTC
CASSLGAIGDGYTF
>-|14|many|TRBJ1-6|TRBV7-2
TGTGCCAGCAGCTTAGGACGGACGGCCCCTTCCCTCCACTTT
CASSLGRTAPSLHF
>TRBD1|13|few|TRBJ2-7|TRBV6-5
TGTGCCAGCCTGGGACAGGGTAAGGGCGAGCAGTACTTC
CASLGQGKGEQYF
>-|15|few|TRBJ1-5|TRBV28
TGTGCCAGCAGTTGGGATCAGGGGATTCATCAGCCCCAGCATTTT
CASSWDQGIHQPQHF
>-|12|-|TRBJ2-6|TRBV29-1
TGCAGCGTTGAGGCTGGGGCCAACGTCCTGACTTTC
CSVEAGANVLTF
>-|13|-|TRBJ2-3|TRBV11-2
TGTGCCAGCAGCTTCGGGAACCCAGATACGCAGTATTTT
CASSFGNPDTQYF
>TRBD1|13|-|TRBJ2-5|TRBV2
TGTGCCAGCAGCAGGGGGTTTGACGAGACCCAGTACTTC
CASSRGFDETQYF
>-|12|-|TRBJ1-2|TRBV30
TGTGCCTGGAGTGTCGGGGGGAGTGGCTACACCTTC
CAWSVGGSGYTF
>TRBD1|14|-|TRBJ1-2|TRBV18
TGTGCCAGCTCACGGGACAGGGATACCTATGGCTACACCTTC
CASSRDRDTYGYTF
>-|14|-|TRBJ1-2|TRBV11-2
TGTGCCAGCAGCGTCTTCGGGGCACAGAATGGCTACACCTTC
CASSVFGAQNGYTF
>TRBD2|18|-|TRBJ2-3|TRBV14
TGTGCCAGCAGCCAAGATCAACCGGGGACTAGCGGGAGTGATACGCAGTATTTT
CASSQDQPGTSGSDTQYF
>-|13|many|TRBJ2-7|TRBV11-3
TGTGCCAGCAGCTTAGTGCGGCAGGGCGAGCAGTACTTC
CASSLVRQGEQYF
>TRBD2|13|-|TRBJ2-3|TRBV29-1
TGCAGCGTTGAATGGTTAGCGGGAGATACGCAGTATTTT
CSVEWLAGDTQYF
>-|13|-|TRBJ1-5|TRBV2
TGTGCCAGCAGCGTACAGAGCAATCAGCCCCAGCATTTT
CASSVQSNQPQHF
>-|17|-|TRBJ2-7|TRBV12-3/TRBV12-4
TGTGCCAGCAGTTCCCGAAGACTAGACGGTGGCTCCTACGAGCAGTACTTC
CASSSRRLDGGSYEQYF
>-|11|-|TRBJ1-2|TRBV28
TGTGCCAGCGGTCGGGGTTATGGCTACACCTTC
CASGRGYGYTF
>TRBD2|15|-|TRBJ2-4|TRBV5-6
TGTGCCAGCAGCTTGCTAGGCGGGGGGGCTGGCATTCAGTACTTC
CASSLLGGGAGIQYF
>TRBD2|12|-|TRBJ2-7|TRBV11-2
TGTGCCACTTCGGGGGGATCGTACGAGCAGTACTTC
CATSGGSYEQYF
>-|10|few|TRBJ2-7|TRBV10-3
TGTGCCGCCCGAGAGTACGAGCAGTACTTC
CAAREYEQYF
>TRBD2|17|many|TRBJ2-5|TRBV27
TGTGCCACCGAAAAGCTAGCGGGGGGCAGCGACCAAGAGACCCAGTACTTC
CATEKLAGGSDQETQYF
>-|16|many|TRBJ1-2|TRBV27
TGTGCCAGCAGGCCAGACGGGGCCAGGGTGGCCTATGGCTACACCTTC
CASRPDGARVAYGYTF
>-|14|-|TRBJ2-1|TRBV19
TGTGCCAGTAGCCTTTCCGGGCCCCAAGGTGAGCAGTTCTTC
CASSLSGPQGEQFF
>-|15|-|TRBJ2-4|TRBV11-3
TGTGCCAGCAGCTTAGCCTCAACTGGCGGAAACATTCAGTACTTC
CASSLASTGGNIQYF